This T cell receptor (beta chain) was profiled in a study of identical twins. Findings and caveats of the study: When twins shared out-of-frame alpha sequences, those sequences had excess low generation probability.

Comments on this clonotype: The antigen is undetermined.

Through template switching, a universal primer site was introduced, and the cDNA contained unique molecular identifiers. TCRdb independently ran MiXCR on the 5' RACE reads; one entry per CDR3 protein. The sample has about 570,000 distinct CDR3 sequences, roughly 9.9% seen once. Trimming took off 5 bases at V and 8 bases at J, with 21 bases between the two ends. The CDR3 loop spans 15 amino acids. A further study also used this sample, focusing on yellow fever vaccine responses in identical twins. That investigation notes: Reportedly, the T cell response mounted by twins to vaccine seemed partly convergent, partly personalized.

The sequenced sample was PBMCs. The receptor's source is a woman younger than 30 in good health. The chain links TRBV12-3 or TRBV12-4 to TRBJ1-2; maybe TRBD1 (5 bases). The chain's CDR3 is CASSPGLTAPGGYTF. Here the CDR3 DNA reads TGTGCCAGCAGTCCGGGACTGACCGCGCCTGGGGGCTACACCTTC.